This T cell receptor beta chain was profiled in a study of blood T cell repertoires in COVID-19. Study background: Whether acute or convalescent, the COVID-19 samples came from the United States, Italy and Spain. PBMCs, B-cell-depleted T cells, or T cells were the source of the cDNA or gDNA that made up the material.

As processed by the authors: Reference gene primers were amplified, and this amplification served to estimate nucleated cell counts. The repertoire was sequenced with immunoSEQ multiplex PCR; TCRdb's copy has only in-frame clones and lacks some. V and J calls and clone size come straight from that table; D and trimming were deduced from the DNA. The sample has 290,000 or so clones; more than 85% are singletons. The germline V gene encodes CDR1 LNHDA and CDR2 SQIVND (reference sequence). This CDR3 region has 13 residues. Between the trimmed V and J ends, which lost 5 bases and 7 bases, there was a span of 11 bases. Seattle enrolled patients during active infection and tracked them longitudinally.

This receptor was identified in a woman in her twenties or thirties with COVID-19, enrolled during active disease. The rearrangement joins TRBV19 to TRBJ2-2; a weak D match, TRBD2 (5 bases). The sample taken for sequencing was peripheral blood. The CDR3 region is CASSPKRVGELFF. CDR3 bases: TGTGCCAGTAGTCCAAAGAGGGTCGGGGAGCTGTTTTTT.